Sequencing of this T cell receptor (beta chain) was carried out in a study of cytomegalovirus exposure and HLA in healthy donors. Study-level results: TCR beta sequences numbering roughly 18,000 were associated with HLA alleles at 0.05 false discovery rate in a later analysis. For TCR beta chains, V- and J-gene trimming was later linked to a missense DCLRE1C variant.

CDR3 length: 12 residues. Germline CDR1 is SGHDN and CDR2 is FVKESK. Amplification used 60 Vbeta primers and 13 Jbeta primers. Original methodology: About 10 million shared chains were among around 80 million unique TCR beta chains counted in a later analysis. The assay was immunoSEQ multiplex PCR, and TCRdb's table has in-frame clones only and misses some. The DNA gave D and trimming, while V, J and clone size come from that table. The sample carries around 180,000 clones, roughly 80% recorded once. A word on this clone: Antigen specificity is unknown.

The chain recombines TRBV14 with TRBJ2-5; TRBD2 matches at 7 bases. The J call is in doubt because the DNA end fits TRBJ2-7 better. The clonotype originates from a young man in good health and CMV-seropositive. The specimen was PBMCs. This CDR3 is CASSGTTYEQYF. In nucleotides, the CDR3 is TGTGCCAGCAGCGGGACTACCTACGAGCAGTACTTC.